Each of the 7 T cell receptor beta chains below was sequenced from the same sample in a study of CD8 T cells in ankylosing spondylitis. MiXCR, run by TCRdb on the 5' RACE reads, gives a single entry per CDR3 protein. The repertoire includes about 240,000 distinct CDR3 sequences, more than 20% of them detected once, and over 0.55% sits in the top ten. The material sequenced was blood, either unsorted or a sorted T cell fraction (not recorded which). The source of these receptors is a male donor with ankylosing spondylitis or in good health (not recorded which).

This clonotype was counted at least ten times. The rearrangement links TRBV6-1 to TRBJ1-1; tentative D call: TRBD1 (5 bases). The CDR3 runs to 15 residues. V was shortened by 5 bases and J by 4 bases, with 17 bases between the two germline ends. CDR1 is MNHNS and CDR2 is SASEGT in the germline V gene. In nucleotides, the CDR3 is TGTGCCAGCAGTCCCGCCGGGACTTTTGTCACTGAAGCTTTCTTT. This gives the protein CASSPAGTFVTEAFF.

The V gene is TRBV20-1, the J gene TRBJ1-3, with D uncertain. The CDR3 is made up of 15 amino acids. Germline CDR1 reads DFQATT; CDR2 reads SNEGSKA (reference sequence). The V end lost 3 bases, the J end lost 4 bases, and 16 bases lay between the germline ends. This chain's CDR3 is CSASPTPELGNTIYF. In DNA, the CDR3 is TGCAGTGCTAGTCCCACCCCCGAATTAGGAAACACCATATATTTT.

This clonotype was seen at least ten times. The rearrangement joins TRBV7-3 to TRBJ2-3; D is possibly TRBD1 or TRBD2 (5 bases each). This CDR3 region has 16 residues. The V gene's germline CDR1 is SGHTA and CDR2 FQGTGA. With 4 bases removed from V and 0 bases from J, the gap between germline ends came to 14 bases. CDR3 nucleotides: TGTGCCAGCAGCTCCGGGGCGAGTACTAGCACAGATACGCAGTATTTT. Its protein product is CASSSGASTSTDTQYF.

This clonotype was found a few times. This chain joins TRBV20-1 and TRBJ2-7, with D possibly TRBD1 on 7 matching bases. This CDR3 has 13 amino acids. Germline-derived CDR1 and CDR2 are DFQATT and SNEGSKA (reference sequence). Trimming pared 6 bases from V and 3 bases from J, leaving 15 bases between. The CDR3 coding sequence is TGCAGTGCGAGGCGGGACAGCTACTACGAGCAGTACTTC. This encodes CSARRDSYYEQYF.

This clonotype is a singleton in its sample. This chain links TRBV21-1 with TRBJ2-3; the table gives TRBD1 as D, unverified against the DNA. TRBV21-1 is flagged as a pseudogene. The CDR3 length is 16 residues. The CDR3 bases are TGTGCCAGCAACAACGAGGGGGGGAAGGGCACAGATACGCAGTATTTT. It yields the protein CASNNEGGKGTDTQYF.

This clonotype was seen a handful of times. The CDR3: CSAETRTDTQYF. CDR3 nucleotides: TGCAGTGCCGAAACTAGGACAGATACGCAGTATTTT. The chain is built from TRBV20-1 and TRBJ2-3; the D gene is possibly TRBD2 (5 bases). The CDR3 spans 12 residues. Trimming removed 6 bases at V and 3 bases at J, with 10 bases between. Germline V gene data show CDR1 as DFQATT and CDR2 as SNEGSKA (reference sequence).

The rearrangement joins TRBV7-2 to TRBJ2-3; 7 bases are shared with TRBD2. CDR3 length: 14 amino acids. CDR1 SGHTA and CDR2 FQGNSA come from the germline V gene. Unmatched junction bases numbered 6, after V lost 3 bases and J lost 6 bases. The CDR3 DNA reads TGTGCCAGCAGCTTGATGGGGGGGAGGGATACGCAGTATTTT. As protein: CASSLMGGRDTQYF.